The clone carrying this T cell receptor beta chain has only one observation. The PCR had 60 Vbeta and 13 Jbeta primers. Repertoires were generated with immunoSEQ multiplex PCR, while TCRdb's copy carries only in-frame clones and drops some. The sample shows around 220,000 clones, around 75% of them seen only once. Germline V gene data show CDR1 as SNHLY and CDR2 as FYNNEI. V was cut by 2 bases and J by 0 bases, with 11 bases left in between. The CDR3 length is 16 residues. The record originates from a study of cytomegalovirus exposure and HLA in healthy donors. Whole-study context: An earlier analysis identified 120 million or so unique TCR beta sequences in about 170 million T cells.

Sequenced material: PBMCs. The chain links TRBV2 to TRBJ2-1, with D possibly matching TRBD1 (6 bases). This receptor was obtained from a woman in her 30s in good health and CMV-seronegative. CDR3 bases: TGTGCCAGCAGTGAACAGGGGCGAAGCTCCTACAATGAGCAGTTCTTC. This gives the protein CASSEQGRSSYNEQFF.